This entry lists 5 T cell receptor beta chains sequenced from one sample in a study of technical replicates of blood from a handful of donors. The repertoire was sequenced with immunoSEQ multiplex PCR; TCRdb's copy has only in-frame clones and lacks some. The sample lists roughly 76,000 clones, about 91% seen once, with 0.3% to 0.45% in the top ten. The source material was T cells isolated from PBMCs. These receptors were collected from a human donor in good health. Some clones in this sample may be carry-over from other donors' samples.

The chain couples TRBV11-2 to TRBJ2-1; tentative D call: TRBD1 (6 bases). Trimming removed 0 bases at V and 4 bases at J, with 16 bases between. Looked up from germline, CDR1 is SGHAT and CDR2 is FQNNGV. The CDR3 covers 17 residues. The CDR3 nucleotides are TGTGCCAGCAGCTTAGATACCTGGGACACCTCGTACAATGAGCAGTTCTTC. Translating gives CASSLDTWDTSYNEQFF. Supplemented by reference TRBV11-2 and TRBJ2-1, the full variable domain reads EAGVAQSPRYKIIEKRQSVAFWCNPISGHATLYWYQQILGQGPKLLIQFQNNGVVDDSQLPKDRFSAERLKGVDSTLKIQPAKLEDSAVYLCASSLDTWDTSYNEQFFGPGTRLTVL.

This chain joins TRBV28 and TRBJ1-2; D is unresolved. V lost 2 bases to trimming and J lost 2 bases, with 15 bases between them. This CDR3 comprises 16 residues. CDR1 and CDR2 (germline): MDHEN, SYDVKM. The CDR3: CASSLGGSDRNYGYTF. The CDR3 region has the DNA TGTGCCAGCAGTTTAGGTGGAAGCGATAGAAACTATGGCTACACCTTC.

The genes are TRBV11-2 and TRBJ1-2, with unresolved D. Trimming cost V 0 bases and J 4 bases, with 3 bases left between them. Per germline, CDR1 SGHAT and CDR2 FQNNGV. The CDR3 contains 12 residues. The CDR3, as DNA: TGTGCCAGCAGCTTAGACGGCTATGGCTACACCTTC. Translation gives CASSLDGYGYTF.

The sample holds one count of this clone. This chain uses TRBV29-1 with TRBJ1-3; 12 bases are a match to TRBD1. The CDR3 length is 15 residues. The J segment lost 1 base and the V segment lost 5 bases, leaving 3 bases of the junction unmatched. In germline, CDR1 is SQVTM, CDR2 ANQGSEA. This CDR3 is CSVSGQGASGNTIYF. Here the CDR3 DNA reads TGCAGCGTTTCGGGACAGGGGGCATCTGGAAACACCATATATTTT.

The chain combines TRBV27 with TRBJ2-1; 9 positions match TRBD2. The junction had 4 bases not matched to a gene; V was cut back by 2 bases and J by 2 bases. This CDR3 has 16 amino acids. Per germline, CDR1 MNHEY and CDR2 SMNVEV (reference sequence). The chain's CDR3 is CASSLMTSGAYNEQFF. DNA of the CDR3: TGTGCCAGCAGTTTAATGACTAGCGGAGCCTACAATGAGCAGTTCTTC.